Each of the 5 T cell receptor beta chains below was sequenced from the same sample in a study of blood T cell repertoires in COVID-19. Some clones are missing from TCRdb's copy, which holds only in-frame ones; the method was immunoSEQ multiplex PCR. The sample lists around 200,000 clones, around 84% occurring once. The sample taken for sequencing was peripheral blood. The receptors come from a woman older than 75 with active or convalescent COVID-19.

The J gene is TRBJ1-3, the V gene TRBV28; 7 bases fit TRBD1. The germline V gene has CDR1 MDHEN and CDR2 SYDVKM. The CDR3 is 17 amino acids. J was trimmed by 0 bases and V by 4 bases; bases with no gene match: 9. The CDR3 nucleotides read TGTGCCAGCAGTTCTCCCGGGACAGAATACTCTGGAAACACCATATATTTT. Translation gives CASSSPGTEYSGNTIYF.

The chain uses TRBV5-1 and TRBJ2-1; D possibly corresponds to TRBD2 (5 bases). The germline CDR1 and CDR2 sequences are SGHRS and YFSETQ. V was shortened by 2 bases and J by 4 bases, with 7 bases between the two germline ends. The CDR3 is 13 residues long. For the CDR3, the DNA is TGCGCCAGCAGCTTTACGGGATACAATGAGCAGTTCTTC. It translates to CASSFTGYNEQFF.

The rearrangement uses TRBV2 and TRBJ2-5, with 8 bases aligning to TRBD2. Per the germline V gene, CDR1 is SNHLY and CDR2 is FYNNEI. This CDR3 contains 14 residues. V dropped 5 bases and J dropped 4; count of bases not matched to a gene: 6. The CDR3 loop reads CASSKTSALETQYF. CDR3 DNA: TGTGCCAGCAGTAAGACTAGCGCACTAGAGACCCAGTACTTC.

The chain joins TRBV27 to TRBJ2-4; D perhaps matches TRBD2 (6 bases). The germline V and J ends were trimmed by 6 bases and 16 bases, with 25 bases remaining between them. Germline CDR1 and CDR2: MNHEY and SMNVEV (reference sequence). CDR3 length equals 14 residues. DNA of the CDR3: TGTGCCAGCAGAGGGATCCAGGACTACCCATGGGGCTACTTC. Residues: CASRGIQDYPWGYF.

This chain uses TRBV5-4 with TRBJ1-2; 7 bases align to TRBD1. V shed 0 bases, J shed 4 bases, and the junction held 3 bases outside the gene matches. This CDR3 is built from 14 residues. CDR1 and CDR2 from the germline V gene are SGHNT and YYREEE (reference sequence). The CDR3 nucleotides are TGTGCCAGCAGCTTGGGGCAGGGGGGCTATGGCTACACCTTC. This encodes CASSLGQGGYGYTF.